These T cell receptor beta chains were read from a single sample in a study of T cell repertoires in cytomegalovirus infection. TCRdb processed the reads anew with MiXCR; each CDR3 protein has one entry. The sample lists 200,000 to 250,000 distinct CDR3 sequences; over 9% were seen once. Sequences were obtained from PBMCs. The source is a human donor in good health (CMV status not recorded). Some clones in this sample may be carry-over from other donors' samples. Each CDR3 is given with its conserved first and last residue. Fields, in order: D gene, clone size, V gene, J gene, CDR3 DNA, CDR3 protein. D genes are given only for firm matches. Clone sizes are given selectively: once, few, many, or a class where the clone is expanded.

D: -; size: -; V: TRBV29-1; J: TRBJ1-2; DNA: TGCAGCGTTGAAGAGTATGGCTACACCTTC; CDR3: CSVEEYGYTF
D: TRBD1; size: -; V: TRBV6-5; J: TRBJ1-4; DNA: TGTGCCAGCAGAACAGGGGGCAGCGATTTGAAACTGTTTTTT; CDR3: CASRTGGSDLKLFF
D: -; size: -; V: TRBV6-8; J: TRBJ2-1; DNA: TGTGCCAGCAATAAACGGGGGACGTACAATGAGCAGTTCTTC; CDR3: CASNKRGTYNEQFF
D: TRBD1; size: -; V: TRBV7-9; J: TRBJ2-7; DNA: TGTGCCAGCGGGGCGGGACAGGGGTACGAGCAGTACTTC; CDR3: CASGAGQGYEQYF
D: -; size: many; V: TRBV7-2; J: TRBJ2-3; DNA: TGTGCCAGCAGCTTATCAACTCAGGGTCCAGATACGCAGTATTTT; CDR3: CASSLSTQGPDTQYF
D: -; size: -; V: TRBV10-3; J: TRBJ1-4; DNA: TGTGCCATCAGTGAGTCGACAGGAAGCGAAAAACTGTTTTTT; CDR3: CAISESTGSEKLFF
D: TRBD1; size: few; V: TRBV12-3/TRBV12-4; J: TRBJ2-2; DNA: TGTGCCAGCAGTGCCACCCGGACAGGCCGAGAGCCGAACACCGGGGAGCTGTTTTTT; CDR3: CASSATRTGREPNTGELFF
D: TRBD1; size: -; V: TRBV27; J: TRBJ1-4; DNA: TGTGCCAGCAGTGTCCGGACAGGAACTAGAGAAAAACTGTTTTTT; CDR3: CASSVRTGTREKLFF
D: TRBD1; size: few; V: TRBV6-2/TRBV6-3; J: TRBJ1-6; DNA: TGTGCCAGCCGGGAACCGGGACAGGGAACTAATTCACCCCTCCACTTT; CDR3: CASREPGQGTNSPLHF
D: TRBD1; size: many; V: TRBV7-2; J: TRBJ2-5; DNA: TGTGCCAGCAGCTTAGGTTCTGGTCTGGGCAGGGGGCGTGGAGAGACCCAGTACTTC; CDR3: CASSLGSGLGRGRGETQYF
D: -; size: few; V: TRBV5-5; J: TRBJ1-1; DNA: TGTGCCAGCAGCTGGGACGGATCTATGAACACTGAAGCTTTCTTT; CDR3: CASSWDGSMNTEAFF
D: TRBD1; size: many; V: TRBV6-5; J: TRBJ1-1; DNA: TGTGCCAGCAGTTACTCGACAGGGAGCACTGAAGCTTTCTTT; CDR3: CASSYSTGSTEAFF
D: -; size: many; V: TRBV7-3; J: TRBJ2-1; DNA: TGTGCCAGCAGCCTGGGACGGATGAATGAGCAGTTCTTC; CDR3: CASSLGRMNEQFF
D: -; size: many; V: TRBV7-2; J: TRBJ2-7; DNA: TGTGCCAGCAGCCTCAGCGGTCCTGCCTACGAGCAGTACTTC; CDR3: CASSLSGPAYEQYF
D: TRBD1; size: many; V: TRBV6-5; J: TRBJ2-1; DNA: TGTGCCAGCAGTTACAGGACAGGGGGCAATGAGCAGTTCTTC; CDR3: CASSYRTGGNEQFF
D: -; size: many; V: TRBV11-3; J: TRBJ2-1; DNA: TGTGCCAGCAGCTCCGTAGCGGCAGACAATGAGCAGTTCTTC; CDR3: CASSSVAADNEQFF
D: -; size: many; V: TRBV27; J: TRBJ2-1; DNA: TGTGCCAGCAGTCTTACAGGGAACCATGAGCAGTTCTTC; CDR3: CASSLTGNHEQFF
D: -; size: many; V: TRBV7-2; J: TRBJ2-3; DNA: TGTGCCAGCAGCTCCCAAGCAGGGACGGATACGCAGTATTTT; CDR3: CASSSQAGTDTQYF
D: TRBD1; size: -; V: TRBV4-1; J: TRBJ2-7; DNA: TGCGCCAGCAGCCAGTCCCCGGGACAGGGGGCCTACGAGCAGTACTTC; CDR3: CASSQSPGQGAYEQYF
D: TRBD1; size: few; V: TRBV28; J: TRBJ2-2; DNA: TGTGCCAGCAGGGCGGCCAGACAGGGTAGTGGTACCGGGGAGCTGTTTTTT; CDR3: CASRAARQGSGTGELFF
D: -; size: many; V: TRBV7-8; J: TRBJ2-7; DNA: TGTGCCAGCAGCCTTATAGGGGTTTCCTCCTACGAGCAGTACTTC; CDR3: CASSLIGVSSYEQYF
D: -; size: many; V: TRBV7-3; J: TRBJ2-1; DNA: TGTGCCAGCAGCTTAAGGTCCGGGTTAGCGGACTACAATGAGCAGTTCTTC; CDR3: CASSLRSGLADYNEQFF
D: -; size: many; V: TRBV10-3; J: TRBJ1-5; DNA: TGTGCCATCAGTGAGGAACTCCCTCCTCAGCCCCAGCATTTT; CDR3: CAISEELPPQPQHF
D: -; size: few; V: TRBV28; J: TRBJ2-1; DNA: TGTGCCAGCAGTCCCAGGGCGGACAATGAGCAGTTCTTC; CDR3: CASSPRADNEQFF
D: -; size: many; V: TRBV9; J: TRBJ2-1; DNA: TGTGCCAGCAGCGTATCTCCACAGGGAATGAATGAGCAGTTCTTC; CDR3: CASSVSPQGMNEQFF
D: -; size: many; V: TRBV7-6; J: TRBJ2-3; DNA: TGTGCCAGCAGCGCGCTGGGCGGCTCAGATACGCAGTATTTT; CDR3: CASSALGGSDTQYF
D: -; size: many; V: TRBV6-5; J: TRBJ2-6; DNA: TGTGCCAGCAGTTATGACACCTCTGGGGCCAACGTCCTGACTTTC; CDR3: CASSYDTSGANVLTF
D: -; size: many; V: TRBV28; J: TRBJ1-1; DNA: TGTGCCAGCAAATCAGGGGTCACTGAAGCTTTCTTT; CDR3: CASKSGVTEAFF
D: -; size: few; V: TRBV18; J: TRBJ1-1; DNA: TGTGCCAGCTCCCCTGGGGGTCCTTCTATGAACACTGAAGCTTTCTTT; CDR3: CASSPGGPSMNTEAFF
D: -; size: few; V: TRBV4-3; J: TRBJ1-5; DNA: TGCGCCAGCAGCCAAAATCCAGGATGGGGTCAGCCCCAGCATTTT; CDR3: CASSQNPGWGQPQHF
D: TRBD1; size: -; V: TRBV5-1; J: TRBJ1-2; DNA: TGCGCCAGCAGCCCGGGACAGGGCCACACCTTC; CDR3: CASSPGQGHTF
D: -; size: few; V: TRBV29-1; J: TRBJ1-1; DNA: TGCAGCGTGTCGGGCACTGAAGCTTTCTTT; CDR3: CSVSGTEAFF
D: -; size: many; V: TRBV11-1; J: TRBJ2-5; DNA: TGTGCCAGCAGCTTAGGAGTGGGTACTCAAGAGACCCAGTACTTC; CDR3: CASSLGVGTQETQYF
D: TRBD1; size: many; V: TRBV11-2; J: TRBJ1-3; DNA: TGTGCCAGCAGCTCACATGGGGACAGCCACTCTGGAAACACCATATATTTT; CDR3: CASSSHGDSHSGNTIYF
D: -; size: many; V: TRBV4-1; J: TRBJ1-2; DNA: TGCGCCAGCAGCCCTGGGGAGGCCGGGCGGGATGGCTACACCTTC; CDR3: CASSPGEAGRDGYTF
D: -; size: few; V: TRBV29-1; J: TRBJ1-2; DNA: TGCAGCGATGACTTGGGCTACACCTTC; CDR3: CSDDLGYTF
D: -; size: many; V: TRBV12-3/TRBV12-4; J: TRBJ1-1; DNA: TGTGCCGGGAGCAGGGAGATGGGCACTGAAGCTTTCTTT; CDR3: CAGSREMGTEAFF
D: -; size: many; V: TRBV11-2; J: TRBJ2-4; DNA: TGTGCCAGCAGCTTTAGCGACATTCAGTACTTC; CDR3: CASSFSDIQYF
D: TRBD2; size: many; V: TRBV7-2; J: TRBJ2-3; DNA: TGTGCCAGCAGCCCTGAAGCCGGGGGAGGGGGCACAGATACGCAGTATTTT; CDR3: CASSPEAGGGGTDTQYF
D: TRBD2; size: many; V: TRBV6-2/TRBV6-3; J: TRBJ2-1; DNA: TGTGCCAGCAGTTACTCGCTAGCGGGGGGAAGGAATGAGCAGTTCTTC; CDR3: CASSYSLAGGRNEQFF
D: TRBD2; size: -; V: TRBV29-1; J: TRBJ2-2; DNA: TGCAGCGTTGAAGGGGGGGGTGCCGGGGAGCTGTTTTTT; CDR3: CSVEGGGAGELFF
D: -; size: many; V: TRBV7-2; J: TRBJ1-3; DNA: TGTGCCAGCAGCTTATCAGGGGAGGGAAACACCATATATTTT; CDR3: CASSLSGEGNTIYF
D: TRBD1; size: many; V: TRBV7-2; J: TRBJ1-4; DNA: TGTGCCAGCAGCTTAGGCGGGACAGGGTACGAAAAACTGTTTTTT; CDR3: CASSLGGTGYEKLFF
D: TRBD1; size: few; V: TRBV5-1; J: TRBJ2-7; DNA: TGCGCCAGCAGCCCTGAGGGGACAGCGTACGAGCAGTACTTC; CDR3: CASSPEGTAYEQYF
D: -; size: many; V: TRBV7-2; J: TRBJ1-4; DNA: TGTGCCAGCAGCTTATTCAACAGCGCAACTAATGAAAAACTGTTTTTT; CDR3: CASSLFNSATNEKLFF
D: TRBD2; size: many; V: TRBV7-2; J: TRBJ2-2; DNA: TGTGCCAGCAGCGTAATAGCGGGACCCAACACCGGGGAGCTGTTTTTT; CDR3: CASSVIAGPNTGELFF
D: -; size: -; V: TRBV28; J: TRBJ1-5; DNA: TGTGCCAGCAGTTTGGGGAGGGGACAAGGGTATCAGCCCCAGCATTTT; CDR3: CASSLGRGQGYQPQHF
D: TRBD2; size: many; V: TRBV2; J: TRBJ2-7; DNA: TGTGCCAGCAGTGAAACGGCTAGCGGGAGCTACGAGCAGTACTTC; CDR3: CASSETASGSYEQYF
D: TRBD2; size: -; V: TRBV5-5; J: TRBJ2-3; DNA: TGTGCCAGCAGAAGACTAGCGGGAGGGGAAGATACGCAGTATTTT; CDR3: CASRRLAGGEDTQYF
D: -; size: many; V: TRBV11-3; J: TRBJ1-4; DNA: TGTGCCAGCAGCTTAAGAGCTAATGAAAAACTGTTTTTT; CDR3: CASSLRANEKLFF
D: -; size: -; V: TRBV19; J: TRBJ1-4; DNA: TGTGCCAGTAGAAAACAGCCCCTCAATGAAAAACTGTTTTTT; CDR3: CASRKQPLNEKLFF
D: -; size: many; V: TRBV7-2; J: TRBJ2-7; DNA: TGTGCCAGCAGCTTAGAGGGCGGGGTGACCTACGAGCAGTACTTC; CDR3: CASSLEGGVTYEQYF
D: TRBD1; size: few; V: TRBV5-6; J: TRBJ2-7; DNA: TGTGCCAGCAGCTTGGGGCCGAGACAGGGGGCTGGTGAGCAGTACTTC; CDR3: CASSLGPRQGAGEQYF
D: TRBD1; size: -; V: TRBV6-2/TRBV6-3; J: TRBJ2-2; DNA: TGTGCCAGCAGAAGGGGGCCTGTCTCCGGGGAGCTGTTTTTT; CDR3: CASRRGPVSGELFF
D: -; size: many; V: TRBV7-2; J: TRBJ2-7; DNA: TGTGCCAGCAGCTCCCTACCAGGGGTCTTCTACGAGCAGTACTTC; CDR3: CASSSLPGVFYEQYF
D: TRBD1; size: -; V: TRBV24-1; J: TRBJ2-3; DNA: TGTGCCACCAGTGACCGGACAGGGGGCGACACAGATACGCAGTATTTT; CDR3: CATSDRTGGDTDTQYF
D: TRBD1; size: many; V: TRBV19; J: TRBJ2-7; DNA: TGTGCCAGTAGTTCCCGGACAGGGGAAAGCTCCTACGAGCAGTACTTC; CDR3: CASSSRTGESSYEQYF
D: -; size: many; V: TRBV11-2; J: TRBJ2-7; DNA: TGTGCCAGCAGCTTACCAGGCAGGAGGGCTGAGCAGTACTTC; CDR3: CASSLPGRRAEQYF
D: TRBD2; size: many; V: TRBV7-2; J: TRBJ2-5; DNA: TGTGCCAGCAGCCCCCGACTAGCGGGGAACCAAGAGACCCAGTACTTC; CDR3: CASSPRLAGNQETQYF
D: -; size: many; V: TRBV19; J: TRBJ2-1; DNA: TGTGCCAGTAGTATACTGGGGAGTAATGAGCAGTTCTTC; CDR3: CASSILGSNEQFF